What follows describes a single T cell receptor beta chain. The sample originates from a study of monozygotic twins with inflammatory bowel disease. TCRdb re-called the 5' RACE reads, yielding one record per CDR3 amino acid sequence without DNA. The sample totals about 380,000 distinct CDR3 sequences. The CDR3 runs to 13 residues. Germline V gives CDR1 GTSNPN, CDR2 SVGIG (reference sequence). The sequenced material came from blood. The chain combines TRBV30 with TRBJ1-1. The sequence came from a human donor with ulcerative colitis or Crohn's disease, or a healthy co-twin of an affected twin (not recorded which). CDR3 amino acids: CAWSVRGNTEAFF. The whole variable domain, filled in from reference TRBV30 and TRBJ1-1, reads SQTIHQWPATLVQPVGSPLSLECTVEGTSNPNLYWYRQAAGRGLQLLFYSVGIGQISSEVPQNLSASRPQDRQFILSSKKLLLSDSGFYLCAWSVRGNTEAFFGQGTRLTVV.